The present entry profiles one T cell receptor beta chain with its context. The antigen is undetermined. Researchers used the Oncomine TCR Beta short-read assay to sequence DNA from cultured CD4+ T cells. Using its own MiXCR run on the PCR reads, TCRdb lists one record per CDR3 protein. Of over 10,000 distinct CDR3 sequences listed, around three fifths are singletons. The data belong to a study of vaccination and CD4 T cells after COVID-19. CDR1 is SGHRS, CDR2 YFSETQ, per germline. V was pared by 1 base and J by 2 bases, with 11 bases between. This CDR3 is built from 15 residues. The sample's treatment: approximately 11-day PBMC culture with coronavirus spike peptide pools or control peptides (ViraFEST assay).

This sequence joins TRBV5-1 and TRBJ2-3, with D hard to call. The sequenced sample was CD4+ T cells from blood, cultured in vitro. The sequence was obtained from a human donor who had recovered from COVID-19. CDR3 amino acids: CASSLSPDNTDTQYF. DNA of the CDR3: TGCGCCAGCAGCTTGTCACCCGATAACACAGATACGCAGTATTTT.